This paragraph covers one TCR beta chain sequence. The data derive from a study of blood T cell repertoires in COVID-19. At the level of the study: COVID-19 samples collected from the United States, Italy and Spain covered acute and convalescent phases. T cells, B-cell-depleted T cells, or PBMCs supplied cDNA or gDNA.

V trimming: 4 bases; J trimming: 5 bases; junction bases outside the gene matches: 9. Germline CDR1 reads SGDLS; CDR2 reads YYNGEE. The CDR3 is 15 residues long. In the authors' workflow: Amplified reference gene primers provided the basis for estimating nucleated cell counts. The repertoire was sequenced with immunoSEQ multiplex PCR; TCRdb's copy has only in-frame clones and lacks some. V and J calls plus clone size are reproduced from that table; the DNA served to infer D and trimming. This table holds over 100,000 clones, 80% found once. This chain joins TRBV9 and TRBJ2-7, with TRBD1 identical over 10 bases. The receptor was derived from a human donor in a cohort sampled during active or convalescent COVID-19. Sequencing was done on a sample of peripheral blood. The CDR3 here is CASSFWGTGVHEQYF. The CDR3 DNA reads TGTGCCAGCAGCTTCTGGGGGACAGGGGTACACGAGCAGTACTTC.